The rows below give T cell receptor beta chains drawn from one sample of a study of early T cells in non-severe SARS-CoV-2 infection. MiXCR, run by TCRdb on the 5' RACE reads, gives a single entry per CDR3 protein. The table has over 35,000 distinct CDR3 sequences, around 6.3% seen once. Sequenced material: whole blood, taken at baseline. The receptors here all came from an adult who was a healthcare worker with PCR-confirmed SARS-CoV-2 infection or an uninfected control (not recorded which). Both conserved end residues are part of each CDR3. Fields, in order: J gene, D gene, V gene, clone size, CDR3 DNA, CDR3 protein. The D gene is left open where the match is weak. Size is omitted from some rows. Given values are once, few, many or a class for expanded clones.

J: TRBJ1-5; D: NA; V: TRBV27; size: NA; DNA: TGTGCCAGCAGTTCCATGCGCAATCAGCCCCAGCATTTT; CDR3: CASSSMRNQPQHF
J: TRBJ1-5; D: NA; V: TRBV28; size: NA; DNA: TGTGCCAGCAGCTCGCCTGGGGGTACTCAGCCCCAGCATTTT; CDR3: CASSSPGGTQPQHF
J: TRBJ2-5; D: TRBD1; V: TRBV7-9; size: medium-sized; DNA: TGTGCCAGCAGCGGACAGGGGCAAGAGACCCAGTACTTC; CDR3: CASSGQGQETQYF
J: TRBJ1-3; D: NA; V: TRBV6-5; size: many; DNA: TGTGCCAGCAGTACAGGGACAAATGGAAACACCATATATTTT; CDR3: CASSTGTNGNTIYF
J: TRBJ2-1; D: TRBD2; V: TRBV7-9; size: many; DNA: TGTGCCAGCAGCCCCCCCCTAATTTCTAGCGGGGGGTACAATGAGCAGTTCTTC; CDR3: CASSPPLISSGGYNEQFF
J: TRBJ2-5; D: TRBD1; V: TRBV7-2; size: many; DNA: TGTGCCAGCAGGCACGGGACAGGGTATGAAGAGACCCAGTACTTC; CDR3: CASRHGTGYEETQYF
J: TRBJ2-1; D: TRBD2; V: TRBV5-4; size: many; DNA: TGTGCCAGCAGCACTCAGCGGGGGGGCGTGAATGAGCAGTTCTTC; CDR3: CASSTQRGGVNEQFF
J: TRBJ2-7; D: NA; V: TRBV6-2/TRBV6-3; size: NA; DNA: TGTGCCAGCAAATCATTGGGTTACGAGCAGTACTTC; CDR3: CASKSLGYEQYF
J: TRBJ2-4; D: NA; V: TRBV7-9; size: NA; DNA: TGTGCCAGCAGCTCTACTGAAAATTATGAAAACATTCAGTACTTC; CDR3: CASSSTENYENIQYF
J: TRBJ2-1; D: TRBD2; V: TRBV18; size: many; DNA: TGTGCCAGCTCACCACCAACTGGGACTAGCGGGGGGAATGAGCAGTTCTTC; CDR3: CASSPPTGTSGGNEQFF
J: TRBJ1-2; D: NA; V: TRBV12-3/TRBV12-4; size: NA; DNA: TGTGCCAGCAGTTTAAGGACAGCTAACTATGGCTACACCTTC; CDR3: CASSLRTANYGYTF
J: TRBJ2-2; D: NA; V: TRBV4-1; size: NA; DNA: TGCGCCAGCAGCCCCCTAAGGGGGACTATGGGGACCGGGGAGCTGTTTTTT; CDR3: CASSPLRGTMGTGELFF
J: TRBJ1-4; D: TRBD1; V: TRBV7-2; size: NA; DNA: TGTGCCAGCAGCTTACATCAGGGGGCTGAAAAACTGTTTTTT; CDR3: CASSLHQGAEKLFF
J: TRBJ2-5; D: NA; V: TRBV15; size: many; DNA: TGTGCCACCAGCACAGGGGTATTAGAGACCCAGTACTTC; CDR3: CATSTGVLETQYF
J: TRBJ1-2; D: NA; V: TRBV7-9; size: few; DNA: TGTGCCAGCAGCCAGACCTCAGTGCAGGGTAACTATGGCTACACCTTC; CDR3: CASSQTSVQGNYGYTF
J: TRBJ2-1; D: TRBD2; V: TRBV7-9; size: NA; DNA: TGTGCCAGCAGCTCCATAGCGGGATTTCACAATGAGCAGTTCTTC; CDR3: CASSSIAGFHNEQFF
J: TRBJ1-6; D: TRBD1; V: TRBV6-1; size: many; DNA: TGTGCCAGCAGTGAAGCGCTTGGACAGGGGTATTCACCCCTCCACTTT; CDR3: CASSEALGQGYSPLHF
J: TRBJ2-1; D: NA; V: TRBV4-1; size: few; DNA: TGCGCCAGCAGCCAAGATTTGCAGGGGTACAATGAGCAGTTCTTC; CDR3: CASSQDLQGYNEQFF
J: TRBJ1-2; D: NA; V: TRBV30; size: NA; DNA: TGTGCCTGGAGTCCCATGGGGACTGGCTACACCTTC; CDR3: CAWSPMGTGYTF
J: TRBJ2-1; D: TRBD2; V: TRBV6-5; size: many; DNA: TGTGCCAGCAGTTACCCCACTAGCGGGGACGTCTACAATGAGCAGTTCTTC; CDR3: CASSYPTSGDVYNEQFF
J: TRBJ2-5; D: NA; V: TRBV7-9; size: NA; DNA: TGTGCCAGCAGCTTAGCGCTGGAGGGAACCCAGTACTTC; CDR3: CASSLALEGTQYF
J: TRBJ2-5; D: NA; V: TRBV7-2; size: many; DNA: TGTGCCAGCAGCTTACGATTACAAGAGACCCAGTACTTC; CDR3: CASSLRLQETQYF
J: TRBJ1-1; D: NA; V: TRBV9; size: NA; DNA: TGTGCCAGCAGCGTAGCTTCGAACACTGAAGCTTTCTTT; CDR3: CASSVASNTEAFF
J: TRBJ2-1; D: NA; V: TRBV19; size: few; DNA: TGTGCCAGTAGCTATAGACGGGGAACGGACAATGAGCAGTTCTTC; CDR3: CASSYRRGTDNEQFF
J: TRBJ2-3; D: TRBD2; V: TRBV7-6; size: many; DNA: TGTGCCAGCAGCTTACTCCGAGCGGGGGCCTCCACAGATACGCAGTATTTT; CDR3: CASSLLRAGASTDTQYF
J: TRBJ2-4; D: TRBD1; V: TRBV7-9; size: few; DNA: TGTGCCAGCAGCCTATCCAGACAGGGAAACATTCAGTACTTC; CDR3: CASSLSRQGNIQYF
J: TRBJ1-1; D: NA; V: TRBV28; size: many; DNA: TGTGCCAGCAGTTCCTTTGTCAGGACCTGGTTT; CDR3: CASSSFVRTWF
J: TRBJ1-6; D: NA; V: TRBV6-5; size: many; DNA: TGTGCCAGCGGTAGTCTTCCGGGAAACTATAATTCACCCCTCCACTTT; CDR3: CASGSLPGNYNSPLHF
J: TRBJ2-7; D: TRBD1; V: TRBV5-1; size: many; DNA: TGCGCCAGCAGCTTGGCAGGACAGGGGACCTCCTACGAGCAGTACTTC; CDR3: CASSLAGQGTSYEQYF
J: TRBJ2-7; D: NA; V: TRBV6-5; size: NA; DNA: TGTGCCAGCAGCCGACATGCCCGAGTCCTTCGTCCTACCTACGAGCAGTACTTC; CDR3: CASSRHARVLRPTYEQYF
J: TRBJ1-5; D: NA; V: TRBV29-1; size: few; DNA: TGCAGCGTTGATCAGGGACCCAATCAGCCCCAGCATTTT; CDR3: CSVDQGPNQPQHF
J: TRBJ2-3; D: NA; V: TRBV9; size: many; DNA: TGTGCCAGCAGCGTAGGCTCAGATACGCAGTATTTT; CDR3: CASSVGSDTQYF
J: TRBJ1-1; D: NA; V: TRBV5-1; size: many; DNA: TGCGCCAGCAGCTCATGGGACGGAAAGAACACTGAAGCTTTCTTT; CDR3: CASSSWDGKNTEAFF
J: TRBJ1-4; D: NA; V: TRBV6-5; size: few; DNA: TGTGCCAGCAGTTATAATCGAGATGAAAAACTGTTTTTT; CDR3: CASSYNRDEKLFF
J: TRBJ1-6; D: NA; V: TRBV27; size: few; DNA: TGTGCCAGCAGTTATGGGGACATGGGGAATTCACCCCTCCACTTT; CDR3: CASSYGDMGNSPLHF
J: TRBJ1-5; D: NA; V: TRBV4-2; size: few; DNA: TGTGCCAGCAGCCAAGAACAGGCAGGGGAAGGTCAGCCCCAGCATTTT; CDR3: CASSQEQAGEGQPQHF
J: TRBJ1-3; D: NA; V: TRBV5-1; size: many; DNA: TGCGCCAGCAGCTTTGGTGGCGTGTCTGGAAACACCATATATTTT; CDR3: CASSFGGVSGNTIYF
J: TRBJ2-5; D: TRBD2; V: TRBV7-9; size: few; DNA: TGTGCCAGCAGCTCGACTAGCGGGAGGATCGAGACCCAGTACTTC; CDR3: CASSSTSGRIETQYF
J: TRBJ2-7; D: NA; V: TRBV6-2/TRBV6-3; size: many; DNA: TGTGCCAGCAGCCACCTGGGCGTCTCCTACGAGCAGTACTTC; CDR3: CASSHLGVSYEQYF
J: TRBJ1-5; D: NA; V: TRBV20-1; size: NA; DNA: TGCAGTGCTAGAAGCCTTTCAGGGCAACAGCCCCAGCATTTT; CDR3: CSARSLSGQQPQHF
J: TRBJ2-5; D: NA; V: TRBV6-5; size: many; DNA: TGTGCCAGCAGTTACTCGGGGGGCGGCCTAGGAGAGACCCAGTACTTC; CDR3: CASSYSGGGLGETQYF
J: TRBJ2-7; D: TRBD2; V: TRBV19; size: many; DNA: TGTGCCAGTAGCGAAATGGGGGGGAAAGTCCACGAGCAGTACTTC; CDR3: CASSEMGGKVHEQYF
J: TRBJ1-1; D: NA; V: TRBV9; size: NA; DNA: TGTGCCAGCAGCCGAAAGGGGATGAACACTGAAGCTTTCTTT; CDR3: CASSRKGMNTEAFF
J: TRBJ2-1; D: NA; V: TRBV7-2; size: medium-sized; DNA: TGTGCCAGCAGCTTGAGGGGTGTCTCTACCTACAATGAGCAGTTCTTC; CDR3: CASSLRGVSTYNEQFF
J: TRBJ1-1; D: NA; V: TRBV7-3; size: few; DNA: TGTGCCAGCAGCCCCAATGGGTTGGGCACTGAAGCTTTCTTT; CDR3: CASSPNGLGTEAFF
J: TRBJ2-5; D: NA; V: TRBV28; size: many; DNA: TGTGCCAGCAGTTTGCCTTCCCTGGAGACCCAGTACTTC; CDR3: CASSLPSLETQYF
J: TRBJ2-1; D: NA; V: TRBV4-1; size: many; DNA: TGCGCCAGCAGCCCCGTCAGCGGGCCCTCCTACAATGAGCAGTTCTTC; CDR3: CASSPVSGPSYNEQFF
J: TRBJ1-4; D: NA; V: TRBV12-3/TRBV12-4; size: NA; DNA: TGTGCCAGCAGTTTAAGCGCCGGGTTTGTGGAAAAACTGTTTTTT; CDR3: CASSLSAGFVEKLFF